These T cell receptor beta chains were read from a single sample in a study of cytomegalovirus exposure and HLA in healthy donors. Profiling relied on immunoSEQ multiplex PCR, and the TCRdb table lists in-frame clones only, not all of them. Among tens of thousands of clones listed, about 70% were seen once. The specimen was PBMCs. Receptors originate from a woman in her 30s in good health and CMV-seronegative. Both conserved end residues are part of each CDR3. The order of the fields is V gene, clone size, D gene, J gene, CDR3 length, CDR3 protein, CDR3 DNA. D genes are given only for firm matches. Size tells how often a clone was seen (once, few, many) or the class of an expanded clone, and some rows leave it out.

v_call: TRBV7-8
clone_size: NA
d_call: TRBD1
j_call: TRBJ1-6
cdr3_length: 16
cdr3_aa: CASSFGQGFRNSPLHF
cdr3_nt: TGTGCCAGCAGCTTTGGACAGGGGTTTAGGAATTCACCCCTCCACTTT

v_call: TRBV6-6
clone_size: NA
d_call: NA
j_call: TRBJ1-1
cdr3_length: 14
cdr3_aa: CASILTGLNTEAFF
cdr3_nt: TGTGCCAGCATTCTTACAGGGCTGAACACTGAAGCTTTCTTT

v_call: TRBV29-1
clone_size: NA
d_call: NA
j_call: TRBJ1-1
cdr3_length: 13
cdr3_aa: CSVAGQLNTEAFF
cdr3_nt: TGCAGCGTTGCCGGACAGTTAAACACTGAAGCTTTCTTT

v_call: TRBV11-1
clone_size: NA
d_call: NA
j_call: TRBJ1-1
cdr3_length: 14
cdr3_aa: CASGSGHLNTEAFF
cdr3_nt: TGTGCCAGCGGGTCGGGACACTTGAACACTGAAGCTTTCTTT

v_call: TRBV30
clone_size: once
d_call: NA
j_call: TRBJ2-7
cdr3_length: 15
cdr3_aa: CAWSVGRGTTYEQYF
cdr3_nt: TGTGCCTGGAGTGTAGGACGGGGGACCACCTACGAGCAGTACTTC

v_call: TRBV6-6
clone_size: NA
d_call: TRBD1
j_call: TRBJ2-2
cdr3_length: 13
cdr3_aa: CATRGGADGELFF
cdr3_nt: TGTGCCACGCGAGGGGGCGCGGACGGGGAGCTGTTTTTT

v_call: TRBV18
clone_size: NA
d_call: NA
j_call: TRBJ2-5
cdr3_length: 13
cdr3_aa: CASSPPSSETQYF
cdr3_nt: TGTGCCAGCTCACCACCCTCAAGCGAGACCCAGTACTTC

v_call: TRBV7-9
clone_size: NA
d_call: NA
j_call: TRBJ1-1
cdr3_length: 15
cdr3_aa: CASSPQGRVRTEAFF
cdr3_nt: TGTGCCAGCAGCCCACAGGGTCGAGTTCGCACTGAAGCTTTCTTT

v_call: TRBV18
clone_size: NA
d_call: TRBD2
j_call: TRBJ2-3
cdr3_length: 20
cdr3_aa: CASSPPLAGAMLGSTDTQYF
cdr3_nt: TGTGCCAGCTCACCACCTCTAGCGGGGGCCATGTTAGGATCCACAGATACGCAGTATTTT

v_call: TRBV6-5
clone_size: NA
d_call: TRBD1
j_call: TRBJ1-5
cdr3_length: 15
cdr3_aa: CASSRTGGDNQPQHF
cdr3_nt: TGTGCCAGCAGCAGGACAGGGGGCGACAATCAGCCCCAGCATTTT

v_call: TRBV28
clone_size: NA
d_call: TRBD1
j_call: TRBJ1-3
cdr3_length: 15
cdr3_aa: CASIGQEFSGNTIYF
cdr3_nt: TGTGCCAGCATTGGACAGGAATTCTCTGGAAACACCATATATTTT

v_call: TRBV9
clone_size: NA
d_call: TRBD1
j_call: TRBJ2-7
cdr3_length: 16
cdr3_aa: CASSAQPRTGSYEQYF
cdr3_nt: TGTGCCAGCAGCGCTCAACCAAGGACAGGGAGCTACGAGCAGTACTTC

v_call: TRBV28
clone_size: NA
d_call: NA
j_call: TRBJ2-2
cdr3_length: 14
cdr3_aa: CASSFRNRAGELFF
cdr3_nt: TGTGCCAGCAGTTTTCGGAACAGGGCCGGGGAGCTGTTTTTT

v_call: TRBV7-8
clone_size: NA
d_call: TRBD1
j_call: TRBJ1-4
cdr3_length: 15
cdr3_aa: CASSPDRVQGEKLFF
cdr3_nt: TGTGCCAGCAGCCCAGACAGGGTTCAGGGTGAAAAACTGTTTTTT

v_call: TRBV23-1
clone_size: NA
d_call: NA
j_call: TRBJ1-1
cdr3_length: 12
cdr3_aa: CASSLWQIEAFF
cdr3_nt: TGCGCCAGCAGTCTCTGGCAAATTGAAGCTTTCTTT

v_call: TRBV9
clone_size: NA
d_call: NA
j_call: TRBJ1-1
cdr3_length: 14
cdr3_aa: CASSVVQGDTEAFF
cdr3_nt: TGTGCCAGCAGCGTAGTTCAGGGTGACACTGAAGCTTTCTTT

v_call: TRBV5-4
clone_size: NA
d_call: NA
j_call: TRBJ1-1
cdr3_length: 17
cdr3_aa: CASSLDSRGLMNTEAFF
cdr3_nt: TGTGCCAGCAGCTTGGACAGCCGTGGGCTTATGAACACTGAAGCTTTCTTT